This T cell receptor beta chain was captured in a study of PD-1 blockade in classical Hodgkin lymphoma. Study-level findings and limits: It was CD4+ TCR diversity, not CD8+, that rose significantly by C4D1.

Using immunoSEQ multiplex PCR, the repertoire was profiled, and TCRdb retains in-frame clones only, with some absent. The sample contains fewer than 15,000 clones, approximately 87% of which appear only once. Regarding this clone: Antigen: not known.

The CDR3 loop spans 15 amino acids. Per the germline V gene, CDR1 is SQVTM and CDR2 is ANQGSEA. Each and every patient relapsed after autologous stem cell transplantation, and patients got differing brentuximab vedotin exposure. Magnetic negative selection was used to purify CD4+ T cells from PBMCs that had been thawed. This TCR was sampled from a human donor with classical Hodgkin lymphoma. This chain joins TRBV29-1 and TRBJ2-5; D gene ambiguous. The better agreement between TRBJ2-7 and the DNA end casts doubt on the J call. Specimen: CD4+ T cells from blood, collected at baseline. The CDR3 region is CSVLTPGFTPYEQYF. CDR3 sequence (DNA): TGCAGCGTACTTACCCCGGGTTTTACCCCCTACGAGCAGTACTTC.